Reported below is one TCR beta chain. The antigen remains unidentified. Generated by immunoSEQ multiplex PCR, the TCRdb table keeps only in-frame clones and is missing some. Here the sample spans about 110,000 clones, roughly 90% being singletons. This sample was included in a study of a mutant IDH1 vaccine in newly diagnosed glioma. The CDR3 is made up of 14 amino acids. Germline V lookup: CDR1 LNHNV, CDR2 YYDKDF (reference sequence). V dropped 0 bases and J dropped 7 bases, with 10 bases sitting between them. Time point indicated: week 11, during vaccination. Doses of 300 ug of mutant IDH1 20-mer peptide were given with topical imiquimod.

This TCR derives from a woman aged 45-65 years with glioma. The chain is built from TRBV15 and TRBJ1-5; D remains ambiguous. Material: PBMCs, obtained from a glioma patient whose treatment included an IDH1 peptide vaccine. The CDR3 loop is CATSREKGMQPQHF. The CDR3 DNA reads as TGTGCCACCAGCAGAGAGAAAGGTATGCAGCCCCAGCATTTT.